One T cell receptor beta chain is described in this entry. Its specificity is not known. From the 5' RACE reads, TCRdb called clonotypes with MiXCR, one entry per CDR3 protein. The sample lists a few hundred thousand distinct CDR3 sequences, 6.2% occurring once. The data belong to a study of T cells after yellow fever vaccination. Overall study results and limits: Within FACS-sorted repertoires, abundant clonotypes contaminating from the bulk population could be present.

The CDR3 totals 16 residues. Germline V gene sequence: CDR1 SGHTA, CDR2 FQGNSA. The junction had 7 bases not matched to a gene; V was cut back by 3 bases and J by 6 bases. This chain joins TRBV7-2 and TRBJ2-7, with 14 nucleotides matching TRBD2. The sequences come from PBMCs, collected 5 days after the yellow fever booster vaccination. This clonotype originated in a man aged 25 to 40 who received the YFV17D yellow fever vaccine. The CDR3 sequence is CASSFRGTSGSGEQYF. DNA for the CDR3: TGTGCCAGCAGCTTTAGGGGGACTAGCGGGAGTGGCGAGCAGTACTTC.